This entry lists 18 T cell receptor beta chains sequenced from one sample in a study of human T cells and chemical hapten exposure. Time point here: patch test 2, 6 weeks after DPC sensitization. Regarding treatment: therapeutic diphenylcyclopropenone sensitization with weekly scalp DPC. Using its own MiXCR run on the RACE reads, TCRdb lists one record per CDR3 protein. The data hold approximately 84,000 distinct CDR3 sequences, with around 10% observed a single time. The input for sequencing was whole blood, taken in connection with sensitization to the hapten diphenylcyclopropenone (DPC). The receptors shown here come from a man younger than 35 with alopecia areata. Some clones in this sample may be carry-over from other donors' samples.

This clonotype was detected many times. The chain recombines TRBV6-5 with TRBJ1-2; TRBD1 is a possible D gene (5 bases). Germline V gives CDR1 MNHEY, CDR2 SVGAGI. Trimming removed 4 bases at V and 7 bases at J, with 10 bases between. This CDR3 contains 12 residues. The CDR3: CASSSQGFGYTF. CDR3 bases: TGTGCCAGCAGTTCCCAGGGATTTGGCTACACCTTC.

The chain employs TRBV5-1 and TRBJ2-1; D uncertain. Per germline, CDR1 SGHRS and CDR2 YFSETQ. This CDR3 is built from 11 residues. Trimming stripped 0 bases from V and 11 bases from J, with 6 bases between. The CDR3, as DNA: TGCGCCAGCAGCTTGGAGACCAAGCAGTTCTTC. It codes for CASSLETKQFF.

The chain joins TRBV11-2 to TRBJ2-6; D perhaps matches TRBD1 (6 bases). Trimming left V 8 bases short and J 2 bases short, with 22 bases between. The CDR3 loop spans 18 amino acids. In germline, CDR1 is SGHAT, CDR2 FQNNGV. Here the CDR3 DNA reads TGTGCCAGCCTTCCTGCGACAGGATTTTTAGCTGGGGCCAACGTCCTGACTTTC. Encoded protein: CASLPATGFLAGANVLTF.

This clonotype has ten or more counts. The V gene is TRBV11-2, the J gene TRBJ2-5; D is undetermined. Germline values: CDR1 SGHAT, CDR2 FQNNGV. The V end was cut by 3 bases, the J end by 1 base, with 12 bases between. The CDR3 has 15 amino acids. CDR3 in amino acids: CASSLIGPFQETQYF. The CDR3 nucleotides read TGTGCCAGCAGCTTGATCGGCCCGTTCCAAGAGACCCAGTACTTC.

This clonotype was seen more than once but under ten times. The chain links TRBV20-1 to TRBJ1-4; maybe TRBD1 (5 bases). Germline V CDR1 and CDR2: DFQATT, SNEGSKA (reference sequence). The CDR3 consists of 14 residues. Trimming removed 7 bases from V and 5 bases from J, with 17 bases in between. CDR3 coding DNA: TGCAGTGTTTCGACGGGGGGAAGGAATGAAAAACTGTTTTTT. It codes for CSVSTGGRNEKLFF.

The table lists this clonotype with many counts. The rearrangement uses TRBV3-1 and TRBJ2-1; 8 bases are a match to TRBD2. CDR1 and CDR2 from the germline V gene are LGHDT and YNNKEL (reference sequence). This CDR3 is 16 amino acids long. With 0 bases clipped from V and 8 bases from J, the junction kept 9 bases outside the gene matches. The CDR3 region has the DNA TGTGCCAGCAGCCAAGACGACGGGGGGGCGTTTTATGAGCAGTTCTTC. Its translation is CASSQDDGGAFYEQFF.

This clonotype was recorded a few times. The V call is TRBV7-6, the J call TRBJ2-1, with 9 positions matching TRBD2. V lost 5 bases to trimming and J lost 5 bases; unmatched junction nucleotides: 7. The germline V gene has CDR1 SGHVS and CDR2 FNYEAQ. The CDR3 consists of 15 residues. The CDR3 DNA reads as TGTGCCAGCAGCCTTAGGGAGCGGGGGGACAATGAGCAGTTCTTC. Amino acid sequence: CASSLRERGDNEQFF.

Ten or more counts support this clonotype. CDR3 in amino acids: CASSASGETQYF. The CDR3 region has the DNA TGCGCCAGCAGCGCTAGCGGGGAGACCCAGTACTTC. This rearrangement joins TRBV5-1 to TRBJ2-5, with 8 bases fitting TRBD2. The CDR3 extends over 12 amino acids. Germline CDR1 SGHRS, CDR2 YFSETQ. V lost 4 bases, J lost 5 bases, and 1 base stayed unmatched.

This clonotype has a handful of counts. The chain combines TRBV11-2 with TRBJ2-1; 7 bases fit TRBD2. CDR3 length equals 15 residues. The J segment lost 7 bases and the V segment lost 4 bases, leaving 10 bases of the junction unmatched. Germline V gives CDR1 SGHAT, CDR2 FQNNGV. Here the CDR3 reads CASSYTSAGMNEQFF. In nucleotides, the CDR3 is TGTGCCAGCAGCTACACTAGCGCGGGGATGAATGAGCAGTTCTTC.

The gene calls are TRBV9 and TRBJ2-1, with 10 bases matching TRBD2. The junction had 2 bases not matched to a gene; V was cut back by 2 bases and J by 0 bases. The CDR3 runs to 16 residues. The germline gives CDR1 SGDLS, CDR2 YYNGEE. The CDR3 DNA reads TGTGCCAGCAGCGTTAGCGGGGGGAGCTCCTACAATGAGCAGTTCTTC. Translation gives CASSVSGGSSYNEQFF.

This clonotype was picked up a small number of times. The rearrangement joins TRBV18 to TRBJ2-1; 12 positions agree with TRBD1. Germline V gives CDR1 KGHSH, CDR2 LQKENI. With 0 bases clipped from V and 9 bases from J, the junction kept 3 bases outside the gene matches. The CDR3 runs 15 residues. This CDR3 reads CASSPPGQGAAEQFF. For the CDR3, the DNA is TGTGCCAGCTCACCACCGGGACAGGGGGCGGCTGAGCAGTTCTTC.

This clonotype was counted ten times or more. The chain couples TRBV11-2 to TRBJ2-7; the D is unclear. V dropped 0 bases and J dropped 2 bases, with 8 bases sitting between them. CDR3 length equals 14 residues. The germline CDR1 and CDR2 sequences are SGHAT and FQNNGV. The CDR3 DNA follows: TGTGCCAGCAGCTTAGAGGCCGGTCCCTACGAGCAGTACGTC. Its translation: CASSLEAGPYEQYV.

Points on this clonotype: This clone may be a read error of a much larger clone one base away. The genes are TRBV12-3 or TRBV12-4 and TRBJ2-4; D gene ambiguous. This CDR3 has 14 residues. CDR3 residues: CASSFQVAKNTQYF. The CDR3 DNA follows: TGTGCCAGCAGTTTTCAGGTAGCCAAAAACACTCAGTACTTC.

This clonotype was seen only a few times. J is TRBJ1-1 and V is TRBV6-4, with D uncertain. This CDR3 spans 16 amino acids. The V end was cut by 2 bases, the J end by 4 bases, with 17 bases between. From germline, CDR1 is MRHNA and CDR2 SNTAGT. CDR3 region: CASSDGRGASVTEAFF. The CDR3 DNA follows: TGTGCCAGCAGTGACGGCCGGGGTGCGTCGGTCACTGAAGCTTTCTTT.

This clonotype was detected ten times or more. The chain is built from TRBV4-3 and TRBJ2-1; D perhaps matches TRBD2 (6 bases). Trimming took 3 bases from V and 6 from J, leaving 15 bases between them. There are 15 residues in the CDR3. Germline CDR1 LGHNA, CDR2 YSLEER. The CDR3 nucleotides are TGCGCCAGCAGCCAGGGCTCGGGGGAACCCAATGAGCAGTTCTTC. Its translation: CASSQGSGEPNEQFF.

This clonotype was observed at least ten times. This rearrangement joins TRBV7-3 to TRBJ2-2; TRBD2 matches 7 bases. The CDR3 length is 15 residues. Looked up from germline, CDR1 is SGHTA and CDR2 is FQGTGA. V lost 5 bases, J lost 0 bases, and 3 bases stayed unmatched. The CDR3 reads CASSLGLANTGELFF. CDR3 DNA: TGTGCCAGCAGCCTCGGACTAGCGAACACCGGGGAGCTGTTTTTT.

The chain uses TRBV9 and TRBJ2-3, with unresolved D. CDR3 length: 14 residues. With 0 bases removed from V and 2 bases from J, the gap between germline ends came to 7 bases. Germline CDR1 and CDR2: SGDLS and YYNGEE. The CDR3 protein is CASSVEAYTDTQYF. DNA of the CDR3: TGTGCCAGCAGCGTAGAGGCATACACAGATACGCAGTATTTT. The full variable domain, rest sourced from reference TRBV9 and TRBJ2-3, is DSGVTQTPKHLITATGQRVTLRCSPRSGDLSVYWYQQSLDQGLQFLIQYYNGEERAKGNILERFSAQQFPDLHSELNLSSLELGDSALYFCASSVEAYTDTQYFGPGTRLTVL.

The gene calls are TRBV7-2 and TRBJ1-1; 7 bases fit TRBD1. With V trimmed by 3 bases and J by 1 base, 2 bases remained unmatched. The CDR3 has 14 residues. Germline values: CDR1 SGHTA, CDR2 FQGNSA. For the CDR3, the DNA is TGTGCCAGCAGCTTTTGGGACAGGAACACTGAAGCTTTCTTT. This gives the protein CASSFWDRNTEAFF.